This T cell receptor (beta chain) was recovered during a study of brain T cells in children with intractable seizures. The table lists this clone with a count of one. Its antigen is as yet unknown. The time point is: blood from clinic visit 5 months post-surgery; TSC patient then seizure free. Only cases whose brain tissue showed the highest T cell transcript signatures were sequenced. At least one anti-epileptic drug was given before surgery. V shed 2 bases and J 1 base; nucleotides not matched to a gene: 6. The CDR3 is made up of 16 amino acids. CDR1 and CDR2 (germline): SGHRS, YFSETQ. Study-wide findings and caveats: Viral specificity was inferred only from CDR3 similarity; HCMV serostatus was unknown.

Generated by immunoSEQ multiplex PCR, the TCRdb table keeps only in-frame clones and is missing some. The table lists hundreds of thousands of clones, 93% of them singletons. Sequenced here: peripheral blood, sampled roughly 5 months after surgery. The V call is TRBV5-1, the J call TRBJ2-3; 8 bases are shared with TRBD2. This TCR came from a boy under three years old with tuberous sclerosis and intractable seizures. The CDR3: CASSLGVTSGTDTQYF. Here the CDR3 DNA reads TGCGCCAGCAGCTTAGGAGTGACTAGCGGCACAGATACGCAGTATTTT. Full variable domain (rest looked up from reference TRBV5-1 and TRBJ2-3): KAGVTQTPRYLIKTRGQQVTLSCSPISGHRSVSWYQQTPGQGLQFLFEYFSETQRNKGNFPGRFSGRQFSNSRSEMNVSTLELGDSALYLCASSLGVTSGTDTQYFGPGTRLTVL.